This T cell receptor (beta chain) is from a study of cytomegalovirus exposure and HLA in healthy donors. Across the whole study: Roughly 180 million T cells yielded under 130 million unique TCR beta sequences in earlier analysis. Findings of the study overall: Common viral pathogens seemed to be connected with several of the most significant clusters, according to a later analysis. HLA-A and HLA-B allele assignments for most subjects were reportedly predicted accurately using TCR beta sequences.

CDR3 size: 11 residues. Germline V gene lookup returns CDR1 GTSNPN and CDR2 SVGIG (reference sequence). V lost 3 bases and J lost 11; bases outside the gene matches: 5. It was with 60 Vbeta and 13 Jbeta primers that the PCR ran. Original processing notes: In a later analysis, around 10 million of about 80 million unique beta chains occurred in at least two donors. Data came from immunoSEQ multiplex PCR; TCRdb stores just in-frame clones and leaves some out. V, J and clone size are taken as reported in that table, and D and trimming were inferred from the DNA itself. The sample holds over 150,000 clones, around 81% seen once. As to this clone: Its antigen remains unknown.

Sequencing was performed on PBMCs. This clonotype was sampled from a woman in her forties or fifties in good health and CMV-seronegative. This chain uses TRBV30 with TRBJ1-1; 8 bases match TRBD1. CDR3 sequence reads: CAWSGTGRAFF. DNA of the CDR3: TGTGCCTGGAGCGGGACAGGTAGGGCTTTCTTT.